This T cell receptor (beta chain) derives from a study of T cells in Graves' hyperthyroidism and ophthalmopathy. Per the germline V gene, CDR1 is KGHDR and CDR2 is SFDVKD. CDR3 length: 16 residues. The hyperthyroidism patients had all been newly diagnosed, and their disease duration was under 2 months. Their ages ranged from 18 to 65 years. This sample holds PBMCs from approximately 10 ml fresh peripheral blood. A remark on this clonotype: One end of the junction fails to match germline, which may point to a read error.

The source material, RNA transcripts, was used to amplify TCR beta CDR3 regions. First-round RT-PCR of the TCR CDR3 relied on the HTBI primer set. TCRdb itself ran the multiplex PCR reads through MiXCR, one entry per CDR3 protein. This sample carries 370,000 or so distinct CDR3 sequences, more than 20% of them seen once, and the ten largest clones take around 70%. The material sequenced was blood. V and J are TRBV24-1 and TRBJ2-1, with 8 bases identical to TRBD2. The TCR originated in a man aged 50 to 60 with Graves' hyperthyroidism. The CDR3 sequence is CATSDDPGGSYNEQLF. The CDR3 bases are TGTGCCACCAGTGATGACCCGGGAGGGTCTTACAATGAGCAGCTCTTC.